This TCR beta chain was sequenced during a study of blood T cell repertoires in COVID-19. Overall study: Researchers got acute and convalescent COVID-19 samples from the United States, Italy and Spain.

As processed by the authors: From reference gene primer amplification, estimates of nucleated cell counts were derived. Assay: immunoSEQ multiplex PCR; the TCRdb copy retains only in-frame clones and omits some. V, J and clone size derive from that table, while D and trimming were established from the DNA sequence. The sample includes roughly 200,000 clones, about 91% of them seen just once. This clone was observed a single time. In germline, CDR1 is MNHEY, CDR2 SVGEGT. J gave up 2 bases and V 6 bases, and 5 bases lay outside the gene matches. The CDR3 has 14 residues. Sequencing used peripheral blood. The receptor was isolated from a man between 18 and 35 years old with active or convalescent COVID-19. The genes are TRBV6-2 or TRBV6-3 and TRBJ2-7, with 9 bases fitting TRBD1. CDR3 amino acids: CASSGTGFAYEQYF. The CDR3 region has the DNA TGTGCCAGCAGCGGGACAGGGTTCGCCTACGAGCAGTACTTC.